The 3 T cell receptor beta chains given below trace back to one sample, sequenced in a study of blood T cells in healthy people across ages. The second PCR ran roughly 7 to 12 cycles with a sample-barcoded 5' primer and J-beta primers. TCRdb recomputed calls from the 5' RACE reads with MiXCR, one row per CDR3 protein. The table lists some 850,000 distinct CDR3 sequences, under 30% of them singletons, with 2.5% to 3.5% in the top ten. The same sample was also studied in work on T cells of mothers and their children.

The sequenced material came from blood. The receptors shown here come from a boy younger than 18 in good health.

This clonotype was detected only a few times. This rearrangement joins TRBV30 to TRBJ2-1, with D perhaps given as TRBD1 or TRBD2 (5 bases each). Germline V gives CDR1 GTSNPN, CDR2 SVGIG (reference sequence). The CDR3 extends over 15 amino acids. V was pared by 2 bases and J by 6 bases, with 17 bases between. CDR3 sequence reads: CAWSSYSGTSNEQFF. In DNA form, the CDR3 reads TGTGCCTGGAGTTCCTATTCCGGGACCTCCAATGAGCAGTTCTTC.

This clonotype was seen a few times. The chain couples TRBV19 to TRBJ1-3; D ambiguous. Germline lookup yields CDR1 LNHDA and CDR2 SQIVND (reference sequence). V lost 5 bases and J 0 bases, leaving 8 bases between the germline ends. This CDR3 is 14 amino acids long. CDR3 protein: CASSSTRSGNTIYF. CDR3 bases: TGTGCCAGTAGTTCGACTCGCTCTGGAAACACCATATATTTT. The entire variable domain, with the rest obtained from reference TRBV19 and TRBJ1-3, is as follows: DGGITQSPKYLFRKEGQNVTLSCEQNLNHDAMYWYRQDPGQGLRLIYYSQIVNDFQKGDIAEGYSVSREKKESFPLTVTSAQKNPTAFYLCASSSTRSGNTIYFGEGSWLTVV.

J is TRBJ2-3 and V is TRBV18; possibly TRBD1 for D (6 bases). The germline V gene encodes CDR1 KGHSH and CDR2 LQKENI. This CDR3 has 16 residues. V gave up 1 base and J gave up 4 bases, with 15 bases separating them. CDR3 residues: CASSPLQGPNADTQYF. CDR3 DNA sequence: TGTGCCAGCTCACCACTCCAGGGGCCGAACGCAGATACGCAGTATTTT.